This T cell receptor (beta chain) was retrieved from a study of blood T cell repertoires in COVID-19. Study at large: Donors in the United States, Italy and Spain gave samples during acute or convalescent COVID-19. Sample material is recorded as cDNA or gDNA derived from T cells, B-cell-depleted T cells, or PBMCs.

The CDR3 contains 17 residues. V was trimmed by 0 bases and J by 2 bases, leaving 17 bases between them. The germline CDR1 and CDR2 sequences are SGHDT and YYEEEE. In the original workflow: Estimation of nucleated cell counts relied on the amplification of reference gene primers. The method was immunoSEQ multiplex PCR; TCRdb's version includes in-frame clones alone and lacks a portion of them. The DNA gave D and trimming, while V, J and clone size come from that table. In the table there are 400,000 to 450,000 clones, roughly 89% of which are singletons. This clone has just a few counts. This clonotype was sampled from a woman aged 30 to 39 with active or convalescent COVID-19. The sequenced material came from peripheral blood. This chain joins TRBV5-6 and TRBJ1-2, with D unclear. This CDR3 is CASSLAAELKGNYGYTF. DNA of the CDR3: TGTGCCAGCAGCTTGGCCGCGGAGCTCAAAGGCAACTATGGCTACACCTTC.